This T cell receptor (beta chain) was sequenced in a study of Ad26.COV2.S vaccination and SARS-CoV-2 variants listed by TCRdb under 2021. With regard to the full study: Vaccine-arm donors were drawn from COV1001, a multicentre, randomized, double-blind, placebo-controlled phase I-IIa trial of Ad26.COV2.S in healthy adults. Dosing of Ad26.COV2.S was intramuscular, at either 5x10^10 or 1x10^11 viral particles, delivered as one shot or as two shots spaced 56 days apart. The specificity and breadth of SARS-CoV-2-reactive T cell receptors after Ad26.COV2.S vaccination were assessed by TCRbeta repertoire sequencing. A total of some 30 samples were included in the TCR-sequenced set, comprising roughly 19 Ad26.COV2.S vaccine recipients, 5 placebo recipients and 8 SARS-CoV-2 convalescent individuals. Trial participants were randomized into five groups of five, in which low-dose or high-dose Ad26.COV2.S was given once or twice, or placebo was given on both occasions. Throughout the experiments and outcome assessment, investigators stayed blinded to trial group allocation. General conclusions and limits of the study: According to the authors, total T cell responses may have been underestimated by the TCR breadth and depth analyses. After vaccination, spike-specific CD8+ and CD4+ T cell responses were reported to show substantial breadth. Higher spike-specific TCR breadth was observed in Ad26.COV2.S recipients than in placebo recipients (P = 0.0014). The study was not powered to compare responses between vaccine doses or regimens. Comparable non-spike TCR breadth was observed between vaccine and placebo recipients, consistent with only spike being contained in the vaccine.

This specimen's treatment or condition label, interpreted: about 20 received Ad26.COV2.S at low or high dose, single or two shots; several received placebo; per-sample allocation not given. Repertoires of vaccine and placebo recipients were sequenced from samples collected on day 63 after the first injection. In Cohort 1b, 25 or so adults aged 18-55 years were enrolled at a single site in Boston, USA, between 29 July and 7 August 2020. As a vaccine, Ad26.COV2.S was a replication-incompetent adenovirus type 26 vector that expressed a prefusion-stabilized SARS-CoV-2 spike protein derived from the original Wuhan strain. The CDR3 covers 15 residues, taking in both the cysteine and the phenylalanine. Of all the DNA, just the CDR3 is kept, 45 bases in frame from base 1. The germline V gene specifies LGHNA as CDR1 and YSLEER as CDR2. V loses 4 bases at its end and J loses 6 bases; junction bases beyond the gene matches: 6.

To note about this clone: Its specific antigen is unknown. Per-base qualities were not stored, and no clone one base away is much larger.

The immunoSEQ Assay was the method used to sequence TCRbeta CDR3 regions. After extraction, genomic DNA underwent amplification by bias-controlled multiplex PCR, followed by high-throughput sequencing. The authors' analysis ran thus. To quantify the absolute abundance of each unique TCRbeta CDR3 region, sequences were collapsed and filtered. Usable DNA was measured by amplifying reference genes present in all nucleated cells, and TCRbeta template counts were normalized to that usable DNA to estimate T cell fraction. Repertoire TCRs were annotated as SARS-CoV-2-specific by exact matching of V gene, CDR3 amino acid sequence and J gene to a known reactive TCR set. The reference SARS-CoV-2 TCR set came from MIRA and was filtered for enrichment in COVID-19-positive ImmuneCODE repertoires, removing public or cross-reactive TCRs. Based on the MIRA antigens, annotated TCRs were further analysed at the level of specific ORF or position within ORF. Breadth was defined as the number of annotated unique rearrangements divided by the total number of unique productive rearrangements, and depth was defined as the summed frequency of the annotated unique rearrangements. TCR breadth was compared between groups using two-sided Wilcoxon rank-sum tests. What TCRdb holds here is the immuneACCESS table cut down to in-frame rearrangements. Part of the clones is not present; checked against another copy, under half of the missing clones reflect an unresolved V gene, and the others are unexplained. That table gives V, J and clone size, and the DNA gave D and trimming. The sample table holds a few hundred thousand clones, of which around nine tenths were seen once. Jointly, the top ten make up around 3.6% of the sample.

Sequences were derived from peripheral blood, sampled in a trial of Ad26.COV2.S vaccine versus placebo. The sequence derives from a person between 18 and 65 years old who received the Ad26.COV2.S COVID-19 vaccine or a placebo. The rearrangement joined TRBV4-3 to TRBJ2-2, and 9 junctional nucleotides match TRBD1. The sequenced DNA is TGCGCCAGCAGCCCCGGGACAGGGTGGCCCGGGGAGCTGTTTTTT. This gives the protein CASSPGTGWPGELFF.